Each of the 28 T cell receptor beta chains below was sequenced from the same sample in a study of OX40 agonist ivuxolimab in advanced cancers. This table comes from immunoSEQ multiplex PCR, and its TCRdb copy is limited to in-frame clones, with some not included. The sample lists approximately 58,000 clones; around 86% were seen once. The sequencing here drew on CD4+ or CD8+ T cells sorted from blood, taken in a trial of the OX40 agonist ivuxolimab. Receptor source: an adult with an advanced solid tumor such as melanoma, head and neck, liver or kidney cancer.

The rearrangement links TRBV7-6 to TRBJ1-1; a possible D gene is TRBD1 (5 bases). V lost 2 bases and J lost 0, with 10 bases in between. This CDR3 spans 15 amino acids. CDR1 and CDR2 (germline): SGHVS, FNYEAQ. CDR3 in DNA: TGTGCCAGCAGCTTAAAGTTGGGGCTGAACACTGAAGCTTTCTTT. Protein sequence: CASSLKLGLNTEAFF.

In this sample, this clone turned up a few times. J is TRBJ2-3 and V is TRBV19, with D possibly TRBD2 on 6 matching bases. Looked up from germline, CDR1 is LNHDA and CDR2 is SQIVND (reference sequence). V lost 2 bases to trimming and J lost 0 bases, with 18 bases between them. CDR3 length: 18 amino acids. CDR3 bases: TGTGCCAGTAGTATAACCTATCTTAGCGGAACTAGCACAGATACGCAGTATTTT. This gives the protein CASSITYLSGTSTDTQYF.

The V and J genes are TRBV7-2 and TRBJ2-1; possible D gene TRBD1, 6 bases. The germline gives CDR1 SGHTA, CDR2 FQGNSA. V was clipped by 5 bases and J by 3 bases, with 11 bases between them. The CDR3 spans 14 residues. The CDR3: CASSLGTIYNEQFF. Written as DNA, the CDR3 is TGTGCCAGCAGCCTCGGGACAATCTACAATGAGCAGTTCTTC.

V is TRBV5-1 and J is TRBJ1-2; a weak D match, TRBD1 (5 bases). Germline CDR1 SGHRS, CDR2 YFSETQ. The CDR3 spans 14 residues. V dropped 4 bases and J dropped 6 bases, with 16 bases sitting between them. CDR3 bases: TGCGCCAGCAGCCCTGGGGGGTCGCCGAATGGCTACACCTTC. It translates to CASSPGGSPNGYTF.

J is TRBJ2-1 and V is TRBV5-6; no reliable D call. This CDR3 contains 11 residues. V lost 6 bases and J lost 9, with 10 bases in between. Germline V gene data show CDR1 as SGHDT and CDR2 as YYEEEE. The CDR3: CASISAIEQFF. The CDR3 nucleotides are TGTGCCAGCATCTCAGCGATTGAGCAGTTCTTC.

The chain employs TRBV7-9 and TRBJ1-2; no firm D call. Trimming took 0 bases from V and 8 from J, leaving 19 bases between them. The CDR3 contains 16 residues. CDR1 is SEHNR, CDR2 FQNEAQ, per germline (reference sequence). CDR3 coding DNA: TGTGCCAGCAGCTTAGCGGCTGGGAGGCTTTGGGGAGGCTACACCTTC. Translation: CASSLAAGRLWGGYTF. Full variable domain (remainder filled in from reference TRBV7-9 and TRBJ1-2): DTGVSQNPRHKITKRGQNVTFRCDPISEHNRLYWYRQTLGQGPEFLTYFQNEAQLEKSRLLSDRFSAERPKGSFSTLEIQRTEQGDSAMYLCASSLAAGRLWGGYTFGSGTRLTVV.

This sequence joins TRBV10-3 and TRBJ2-7; 7 bases line up with TRBD2. Looked up from germline, CDR1 is ENHRY and CDR2 is SYGVKD. V lost 10 bases and J lost 2; bases outside the gene matches: 8. This CDR3 has 13 residues. The CDR3 DNA sequence: TGTGCCACCGGGGTCGCGGGGGCCTACGAGCAGTACTTC. Protein sequence: CATGVAGAYEQYF.

The J gene is TRBJ2-5, the V gene TRBV6-1, with D possibly matching TRBD2 (6 bases). The CDR3 spans 14 residues. The V gene's germline CDR1 is MNHNS and CDR2 SASEGT. V lost 3 bases and J lost 5, with 13 bases in between. CDR3 residues: CASSDPGGRETQYF. For the CDR3, the DNA is TGTGCCAGCAGTGACCCCGGGGGAAGGGAGACCCAGTACTTC.

The chain couples TRBV12-5 to TRBJ2-5; possibly TRBD1 for D (6 bases). This CDR3 spans 13 amino acids. Germline loops: CDR1 LGHNT, CDR2 FRNRAP. The ends were cut back, 5 bases at V and 3 bases at J, with 10 bases in the middle. CDR3 sequence (DNA): TGTGCTAGTGGTCGGACAGAAGAAGAGACCCAGTACTTC. Its protein product is CASGRTEEETQYF.

The chain combines TRBV6-5 with TRBJ2-7; D gene uncertain. The CDR3 contains 11 residues. Germline assignment: CDR1 MNHEY and CDR2 SVGAGI. V lost 3 bases to trimming and J lost 6 bases, with 6 bases between them. CDR3 protein: CASSYGVEQYF. DNA for the CDR3: TGTGCCAGCAGTTATGGGGTCGAGCAGTACTTC.

The chain's CDR3 is CASSQFEGAATNEKLFF. The CDR3 DNA reads TGTGCCAGCAGCCAATTCGAAGGGGCGGCAACTAATGAAAAACTGTTTTTT. The J gene is TRBJ1-4, the V gene TRBV5-4; D perhaps matches TRBD1 (5 bases). V dropped 4 bases and J dropped 0 bases, with 16 bases sitting between them. The germline V gene encodes CDR1 SGHNT and CDR2 YYREEE (reference sequence). The CDR3 runs to 17 residues.

This sequence joins TRBV29-1 and TRBJ1-5; no clear D gene. The CDR3 length is 13 residues. Germline V gene sequence: CDR1 SQVTM, CDR2 ANQGSEA. Trimming took off 3 bases at V and 6 bases at J, with 12 bases between the two ends. The CDR3 region is CSVEPSPGQPQHF. CDR3 DNA: TGCAGCGTTGAGCCTTCACCGGGTCAGCCCCAGCATTTT.

The chain couples TRBV6-1 to TRBJ2-2, with a tentative D call TRBD1 (5 bases). Germline V gene sequence: CDR1 MNHNS, CDR2 SASEGT. The CDR3 is 14 amino acids. V was clipped by 3 bases and J by 6 bases, with 11 bases between them. The CDR3: CASSDGPRAGELFF. The CDR3 DNA reads TGTGCCAGCAGTGACGGTCCCAGGGCCGGGGAGCTGTTTTTT.

The chain is built from TRBV5-1 and TRBJ1-2, with TRBD1 matching 9 bases. V lost 5 bases to trimming and J lost 2 bases; unmatched junction nucleotides: 10. The CDR3 length is 16 residues. Germline CDR1 and CDR2: SGHRS and YFSETQ. CDR3 nucleotides: TGCGCCAGCAGAAACGTAGCGACAGGGGGGAACTATGGCTACACCTTC. This encodes CASRNVATGGNYGYTF.

The rearrangement joins TRBV6-1 to TRBJ1-6, with 9 bases fitting TRBD1. Germline loops: CDR1 MNHNS, CDR2 SASEGT. The CDR3 covers 15 residues. Trimming cost V 0 bases and J 7 bases; bases outside gene matches: 1. The CDR3 loop is CASSEAGQGNSPLHF. The CDR3 coding sequence is TGTGCCAGCAGTGAAGCGGGACAGGGAAATTCACCCCTCCACTTT.

The rearrangement uses TRBV5-8 and TRBJ2-5; TRBD1 agrees at 7 bases. Germline V gene data show CDR1 as SGHTS and CDR2 as YDEGEE. This CDR3 region has 16 residues. The J segment lost 5 bases and the V segment lost 3 bases, leaving 13 bases of the junction unmatched. The CDR3 is CASSSNKQGFRETQYF. The CDR3 nucleotides read TGTGCCAGCAGCTCGAATAAACAGGGGTTCCGGGAGACCCAGTACTTC. The variable domain in full, with the rest retrieved from reference TRBV5-8 and TRBJ2-5, is EAGVTQSPTHLIKTRGQQATLRCSPISGHTSVYWYQQALGLGLQFLLWYDEGEERNRGNFPPRFSGRQFPNYSSELNVNALELEDSALYLCASSSNKQGFRETQYFGPGTRLLVL.

The chain is built from TRBV19 and TRBJ1-2, with D perhaps TRBD1 (5 bases). The germline V gene encodes CDR1 LNHDA and CDR2 SQIVND (reference sequence). This CDR3 spans 13 amino acids. Trimming removed 3 bases at V and 4 bases at J, with 9 bases between. CDR3 in DNA: TGTGCCAGTAGTATGGGACTTACCTATGGCTACACCTTC. Translated: CASSMGLTYGYTF.

V usage is TRBV15 and J usage is TRBJ1-5; D gene ambiguous. CDR1 LNHNV and CDR2 YYDKDF come from the germline V gene (reference sequence). Trimming pared 0 bases from V and 4 bases from J, leaving 7 bases between. The CDR3 totals 14 residues. The CDR3 DNA reads as TGTGCCACCAGCAGAGATCGGGGAAATCAGCCCCAGCATTTT. Translation gives CATSRDRGNQPQHF.

The chain is built from TRBV6-5 and TRBJ2-3, with D unresolved. The ends were cut back, 2 bases at V and 3 bases at J, with 6 bases in the middle. Looked up from germline, CDR1 is MNHEY and CDR2 is SVGAGI. This CDR3 has 13 residues. The CDR3 loop reads CASSYRGTDTQYF. In DNA form, the CDR3 reads TGTGCCAGCAGTTACCGAGGAACAGATACGCAGTATTTT.

J is TRBJ1-2 and V is TRBV2, with 8 bases matching TRBD1. V gave up 4 bases and J gave up 0 bases; unmatched junction bases: 4. The CDR3 extends over 15 amino acids. Germline CDR1 is SNHLY and CDR2 is FYNNEI. CDR3 loop: CASSAQGETNYGYTF. The CDR3 DNA reads as TGTGCCAGCAGTGCACAGGGGGAAACTAACTATGGCTACACCTTC. The variable domain in full, with the rest retrieved from reference TRBV2 and TRBJ1-2, is EPEVTQTPSHQVTQMGQEVILRCVPISNHLYFYWYRQILGQKVEFLVSFYNNEISEKSEIFDDQFSVERPDGSNFTLKIRSTKLEDSAMYFCASSAQGETNYGYTFGSGTRLTVV.

This clone was seen a handful of times. V gene TRBV6-1 combines with J gene TRBJ1-1; no clear D gene. Germline V lookup: CDR1 MNHNS, CDR2 SASEGT. The CDR3 contains 13 residues. The germline V and J ends were trimmed by 2 bases and 1 base, with 5 bases remaining between them. The CDR3 nucleotides read TGTGCCAGCAGTGAAAACAGGAACACTGAAGCTTTCTTT. Translated: CASSENRNTEAFF.

The rearrangement uses TRBV4-2 and TRBJ1-3, with a tentative D call TRBD1 (6 bases). V lost 6 bases, J lost 2 bases, and 17 bases lay in between. Germline V gene sequence: CDR1 LGHNA, CDR2 YNFKEQ. The CDR3 length is 16 residues. CDR3: CASRRGGQGTGNTIYF. The CDR3 DNA is TGTGCCAGCAGGCGCGGGGGGCAGGGGACTGGAAACACCATATATTTT.

V is TRBV15 and J is TRBJ1-1, with D possibly TRBD1 on 5 matching bases. Germline CDR1 LNHNV, CDR2 YYDKDF (reference sequence). The CDR3 runs 14 residues. V was pared by 4 bases and J by 8 bases, with 17 bases between. As DNA, the CDR3 is TGTGCCACCAGCACAGGCCAGACGCGGGGGGAAGCTTTCTTT. This gives the protein CATSTGQTRGEAFF.

The chain carries TRBV4-1 and TRBJ2-5; 10 nucleotides match TRBD2. The CDR3 extends over 14 amino acids. The trim removed 0 bases at V and 5 bases at J, leaving 0 bases unmatched. CDR1 and CDR2 from the germline V gene are MGHRA and YSYEKL. The CDR3 spells CASSQETSGETQYF. Written as DNA, the CDR3 is TGCGCCAGCAGCCAAGAGACTAGCGGGGAGACCCAGTACTTC.

The chain has TRBV6-6 and TRBJ1-1; TRBD1 is a possible D gene (5 bases). Germline loops: CDR1 MNHNY, CDR2 SVGAGI (reference sequence). The CDR3 is 12 residues long. V was pared by 10 bases and J by 6 bases, with 15 bases between. The CDR3 protein is CATLDQGSEAFF. In nucleotides, the CDR3 is TGTGCCACTCTGGATCAGGGTTCTGAAGCTTTCTTT.

The chain links TRBV7-6 to TRBJ2-7; 8 positions agree with TRBD1. CDR3 size: 15 residues. The trim removed 5 bases at V and 4 bases at J, leaving 10 bases unmatched. Germline V gene sequence: CDR1 SGHVS, CDR2 FNYEAQ. CDR3 region: CASSPERQGKYEQYF. The CDR3 nucleotides are TGTGCCAGCAGCCCCGAGCGACAGGGGAAATACGAGCAGTACTTC. The full variable domain, completed using reference TRBV7-6 and TRBJ2-7, is GAGVSQSPRYKVTKRGQDVALRCDPISGHVSLYWYRQALGQGPEFLTYFNYEAQQDKSGLPNDRFSAERPEGSISTLTIQRTEQRDSAMYRCASSPERQGKYEQYFGPGTRLTVT.

This clone appeared a few times. V and J are TRBV7-9 and TRBJ1-2, with a possible D match to TRBD1 (5 bases). Deletions cut 3 bases from V and 4 bases from J, with 12 bases between. Germline V gene data show CDR1 as SEHNR and CDR2 as FQNEAQ (reference sequence). The CDR3 spans 14 residues. CDR3 DNA: TGTGCCAGCAGCTTTAGGGACCTACCCTATGGCTACACCTTC. Protein product: CASSFRDLPYGYTF. Full variable domain (rest looked up from reference TRBV7-9 and TRBJ1-2): DTGVSQNPRHKITKRGQNVTFRCDPISEHNRLYWYRQTLGQGPEFLTYFQNEAQLEKSRLLSDRFSAERPKGSFSTLEIQRTEQGDSAMYLCASSFRDLPYGYTFGSGTRLTVV.

V usage is TRBV18 and J usage is TRBJ1-1; no reliable D call. The V end was cut by 4 bases, the J end by 4 bases, with 10 bases between. The CDR3 spans 13 residues. Germline values: CDR1 KGHSH, CDR2 LQKENI. CDR3 amino acids: CASSRYAGTEAFF. The CDR3 DNA reads as TGTGCCAGCTCACGGTATGCGGGCACTGAAGCTTTCTTT.